What follows describes a single T cell receptor (beta chain). There is no known antigen for this receptor. No clone much larger than this one lies a single base away; base qualities are absent. These data are taken from a study of blood T cell repertoires in COVID-19 (dated by TCRdb to 2020 to 2021). Notes on the research overall: Samples from collaborators originated in the United States, Italy and Spain and spanned both the acute and convalescent phases of COVID-19. Sample metadata almost always included a de-identified subject ID, COVID-19 status, age in years and sex. Subjects who had been exposed to COVID-19, were actively infected with it, or had recovered from it provided the deeply sampled blood TCRbeta repertoires that made up the dataset. The repertoires were released in a freely available public database intended as a resource for research on the immune response to SARS-CoV-2. Where available, HLA class I and class II types were obtained from metadata supplied by the sample provider rather than from assay-based typing. The samples were drawn from two sources: the first 160 participants of the ongoing ImmuneRACE study, and fewer than 1,500 subjects contributed by 6 global collaborators. The material from the prospective study consisted of cDNA or gDNA derived from T cells, B-cell-depleted T cells, or PBMCs. What the work shows at the level of the full study, not this receptor alone: The quantity of clinical and demographic metadata differed by source and by participant and was supplied without curation.

The V end gives up 3 bases and the J end 5 bases, leaving 2 bases in the junction not matched to a gene. The CDR3 runs 13 residues from the cysteine to the phenylalanine. Only CDR3 DNA is held: 39 bases, read in frame from base 1. From a lookup of the germline V gene, CDR1 and CDR2 are SGHRS and YFSETQ. TCRbeta CDR3 regions were amplified from genomic DNA by means of the immunoSEQ Assay, a bias-controlled multiplex PCR. As for how the authors treated the data: Nucleated cell counts per sample were estimated from amplification of reference gene primers within the assay. To quantify the absolute abundance of each unique TCRbeta CDR3 rearrangement, sequence reads were collapsed and filtered. For each sample, productive Simpson clonality was calculated as the square root of Simpson's diversity index across productive rearrangements. As stored in TCRdb, this immuneACCESS dataset retains in-frame rearrangements with V and J assigned. A fraction of the clones does not appear; measured against another copy, unresolved V genes explain less than half of the discrepancy, and the remainder lacks a known reason. The V and J calls and clone size were taken over from that table, and D and trimming were inferred from the DNA. Here the sample has just under 150,000 clones; approximately 84% occur a single time. About 2.8% of the sample is held by the ten biggest clonotypes.

Each collaborating institution followed its own protocols to collect whole blood in K2EDTA tubes. For TCRbeta analysis, collaborators shipped samples as frozen whole blood, isolated PBMCs, or DNA extracted from either of those sample types. The chain uses TRBV5-1 and TRBJ2-5, and TRBD2 matches 9 of the central bases. The source material was peripheral blood. The source is a human donor with acute or convalescent COVID-19. The donor label of this sample is uncertain. The CDR3 sequence is CASSWTSAETQYF. The bases are TGCGCCAGCAGCTGGACTAGCGCGGAGACCCAGTACTTC.